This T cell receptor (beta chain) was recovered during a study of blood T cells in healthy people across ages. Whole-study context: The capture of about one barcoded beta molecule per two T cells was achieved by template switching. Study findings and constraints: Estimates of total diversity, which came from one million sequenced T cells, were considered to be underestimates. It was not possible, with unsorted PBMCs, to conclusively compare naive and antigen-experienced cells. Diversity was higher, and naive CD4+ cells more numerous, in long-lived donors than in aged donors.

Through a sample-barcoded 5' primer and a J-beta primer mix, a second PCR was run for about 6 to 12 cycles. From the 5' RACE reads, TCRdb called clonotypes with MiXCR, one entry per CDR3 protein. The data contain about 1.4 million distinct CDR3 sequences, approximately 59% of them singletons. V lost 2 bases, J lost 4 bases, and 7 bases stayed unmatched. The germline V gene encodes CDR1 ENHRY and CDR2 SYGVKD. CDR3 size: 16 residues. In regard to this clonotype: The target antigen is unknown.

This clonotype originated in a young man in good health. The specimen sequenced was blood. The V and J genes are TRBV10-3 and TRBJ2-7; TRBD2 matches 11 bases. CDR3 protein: CAISEKIAGGVYEQYF. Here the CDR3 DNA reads TGTGCCATCAGTGAGAAAATAGCGGGAGGGGTATACGAGCAGTACTTC.